This passage covers 9 T cell receptor beta chains from one sample sequenced in a study of blood T cell repertoires in COVID-19. This table comes from immunoSEQ multiplex PCR, and its TCRdb copy is limited to in-frame clones, with some not included. The sample lists some 350,000 clones, about 87% occurring once. Input material: peripheral blood. These receptors all come from a human donor in a cohort sampled during active COVID-19.

This chain connects TRBV6-1 to TRBJ2-2; no definite D call. The V gene's germline CDR1 is MNHNS and CDR2 SASEGT. The V gene lost 1 base and the J gene lost 6 bases, with 12 bases spanning the gap. This CDR3 is 15 amino acids long. As DNA, the CDR3 is TGTGCCAGCAGTGAAGGTTCCTTTTCTGCCGGGGAGCTGTTTTTT. Protein product: CASSEGSFSAGELFF.

V usage is TRBV5-1 and J usage is TRBJ2-7; possible D gene TRBD1, 5 bases. Per germline, CDR1 SGHRS and CDR2 YFSETQ. The CDR3 extends over 15 amino acids. V lost 4 bases and J 2 bases, leaving 16 bases between the germline ends. CDR3 protein: CASSPRTLPAYEQYF. CDR3 nucleotides: TGCGCCAGCAGCCCCAGGACACTTCCTGCCTACGAGCAGTACTTC.

The chain carries TRBV2 and TRBJ1-2; the D gene is possibly TRBD1 (6 bases). This CDR3 is 15 amino acids long. V lost 6 bases to trimming and J lost 5 bases, with 19 bases between them. The germline CDR1 and CDR2 sequences are SNHLY and FYNNEI. DNA for the CDR3: TGTGCCAGCAGCCAGAGGACTGGGGGCCTTTATGGCTACACCTTC. This translates into CASSQRTGGLYGYTF.

In its sample, this clone was seen a few times. V is TRBV9 and J is TRBJ2-7; weak D call: TRBD2 (6 bases). CDR1 and CDR2 from the germline V gene are SGDLS and YYNGEE. V was clipped by 0 bases and J by 1 base, with 11 bases between them. This CDR3 contains 15 residues. The CDR3 loop reads CASSVGDGGSYEQYF. CDR3 in DNA: TGTGCCAGCAGCGTAGGGGACGGAGGGTCCTACGAGCAGTACTTC.

The chain carries TRBV11-2 and TRBJ1-3; D perhaps matches TRBD1 (5 bases). V gave up 2 bases and J gave up 0 bases, with 20 bases separating them. There are 19 residues in the CDR3. In germline, CDR1 is SGHAT, CDR2 FQNNGV. The CDR3 nucleotides read TGTGCCAGCAGCTTATACCCCAGGGATCGCTCCAGCTCTGGAAACACCATATATTTT. Translated, it gives CASSLYPRDRSSSGNTIYF.

In its sample, this clone was seen a few times. The V and J genes are TRBV11-2 and TRBJ2-1; 14 bases align to TRBD2. This CDR3 region has 19 residues. Germline V gives CDR1 SGHAT, CDR2 FQNNGV. Germline trimming cut 5 bases from V and 6 bases from J; bases unmatched to any gene: 15. CDR3 DNA: TGTGCCAGCAGCAGGAGGGGACTAGCGGGGGAAAAGAGCCGCAATGAGCAGTTCTTC. Protein sequence: CASSRRGLAGEKSRNEQFF.

In DNA form, the CDR3 reads TGTGCCAGCTCAACACTGACAGGCTTGTCCTACAATGAGCAGTTCTTC. Residues: CASSTLTGLSYNEQFF. The rearrangement joins TRBV18 to TRBJ2-1; a possible D gene is TRBD1 (6 bases). Germline V lookup: CDR1 KGHSH, CDR2 LQKENI. V dropped 5 bases and J dropped 1 base, with 15 bases sitting between them. The CDR3 contains 16 residues.

The V call is TRBV6-5, the J call TRBJ1-2, with 7 bases that match TRBD1. Trimming removed 5 bases from V and 7 bases from J; junction bases left unmatched: 4. Germline CDR1 is MNHEY and CDR2 is SVGAGI. The CDR3 has 12 amino acids. CDR3 amino acids: CASSRDRSGYTF. CDR3 DNA: TGTGCCAGCAGTCGGGACAGAAGTGGCTACACCTTC.

The rearrangement links TRBV6-5 to TRBJ1-2; the D gene is possibly TRBD1 (6 bases). The germline V gene encodes CDR1 MNHEY and CDR2 SVGAGI. The CDR3 contains 16 residues. Trimming cost V 4 bases and J 5 bases, with 20 bases left between them. This CDR3 is CASSLGQGIRAYGYTF. The CDR3 region has the DNA TGTGCCAGCAGTTTGGGGCAGGGGATAAGGGCGTATGGCTACACCTTC.